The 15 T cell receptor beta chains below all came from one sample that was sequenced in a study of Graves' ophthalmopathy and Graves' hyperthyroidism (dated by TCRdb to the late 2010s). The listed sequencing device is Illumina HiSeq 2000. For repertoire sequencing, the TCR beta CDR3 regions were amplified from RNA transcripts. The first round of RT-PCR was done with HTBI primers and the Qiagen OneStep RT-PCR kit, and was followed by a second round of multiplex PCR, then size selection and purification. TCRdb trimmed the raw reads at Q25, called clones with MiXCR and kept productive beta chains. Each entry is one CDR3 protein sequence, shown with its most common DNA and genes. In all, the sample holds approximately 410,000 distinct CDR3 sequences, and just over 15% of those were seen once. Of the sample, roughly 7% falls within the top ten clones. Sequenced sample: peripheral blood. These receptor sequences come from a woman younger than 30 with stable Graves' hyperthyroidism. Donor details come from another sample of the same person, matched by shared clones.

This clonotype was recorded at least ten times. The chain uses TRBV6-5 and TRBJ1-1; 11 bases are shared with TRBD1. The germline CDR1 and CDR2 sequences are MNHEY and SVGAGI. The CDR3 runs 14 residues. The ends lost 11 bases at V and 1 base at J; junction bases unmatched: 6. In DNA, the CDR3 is TGTGCCTCCCTAGGACAGGGGGCGAACACTGAAGCTTTCTTT. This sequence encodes CASLGQGANTEAFF.

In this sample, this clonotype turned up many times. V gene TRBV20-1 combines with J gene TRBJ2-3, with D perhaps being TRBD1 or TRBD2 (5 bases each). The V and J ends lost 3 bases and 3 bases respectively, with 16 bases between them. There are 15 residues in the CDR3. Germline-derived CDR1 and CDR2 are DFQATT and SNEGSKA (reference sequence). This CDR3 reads CSASAGGAITDTQYF. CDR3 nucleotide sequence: TGCAGTGCTAGCGCGGGTGGGGCGATTACAGATACGCAGTATTTT.

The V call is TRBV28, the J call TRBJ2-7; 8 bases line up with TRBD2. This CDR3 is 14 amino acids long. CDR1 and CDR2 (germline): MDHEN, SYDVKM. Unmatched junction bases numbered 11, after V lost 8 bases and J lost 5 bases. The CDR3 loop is CASRTIGRAHEQYF. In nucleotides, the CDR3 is TGTGCCAGCCGAACGATCGGGAGGGCCCACGAGCAGTACTTC.

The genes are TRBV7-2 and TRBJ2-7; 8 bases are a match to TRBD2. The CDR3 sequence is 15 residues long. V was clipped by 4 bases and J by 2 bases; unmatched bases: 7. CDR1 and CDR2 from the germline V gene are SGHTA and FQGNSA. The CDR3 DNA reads TGTGCCAGCAGCTCGGTCGCGGGGGGAACCTACGAGCAGTACTTC. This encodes CASSSVAGGTYEQYF.

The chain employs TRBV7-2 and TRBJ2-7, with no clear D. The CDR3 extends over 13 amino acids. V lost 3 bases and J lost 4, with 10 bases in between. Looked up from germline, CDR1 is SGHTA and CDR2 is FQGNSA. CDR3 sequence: CASSFRPRYEQYF. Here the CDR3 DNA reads TGTGCCAGCAGCTTTAGGCCAAGATACGAGCAGTACTTC.

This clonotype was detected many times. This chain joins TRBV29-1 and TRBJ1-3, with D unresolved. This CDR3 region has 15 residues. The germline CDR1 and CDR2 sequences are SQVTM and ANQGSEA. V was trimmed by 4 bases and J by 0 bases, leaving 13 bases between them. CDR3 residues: CSVVVGSSSGNTIYF. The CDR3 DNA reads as TGCAGCGTTGTCGTCGGCTCAAGCTCTGGAAACACCATATATTTT.

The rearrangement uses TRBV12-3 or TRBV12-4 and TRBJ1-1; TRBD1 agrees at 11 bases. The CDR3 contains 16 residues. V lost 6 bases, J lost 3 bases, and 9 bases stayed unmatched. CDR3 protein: CASSLDRGRLYTEAFF. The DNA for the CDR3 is TGTGCCAGCAGCTTGGACAGGGGGCGGTTGTACACTGAAGCTTTCTTT.

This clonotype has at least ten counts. CDR3 loop: CASSLPALYGYTF. The CDR3 DNA reads TGTGCCAGCAGCTTACCGGCACTCTATGGCTACACCTTC. The chain has TRBV7-2 and TRBJ1-2; no clear D. Germline CDR1 is SGHTA and CDR2 is FQGNSA. V was clipped by 2 bases and J by 4 bases, with 8 bases between them. The CDR3 runs 13 residues.

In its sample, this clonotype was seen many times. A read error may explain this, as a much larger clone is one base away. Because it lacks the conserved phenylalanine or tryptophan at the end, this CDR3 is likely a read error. CDR3 region: CASSLALVNYGYTL. Written as DNA, the CDR3 is TGTGCCAGCAGTTTAGCGTTGGTTAACTATGGCTACACCCTC. The chain combines TRBV12-3 or TRBV12-4 with TRBJ1-2; D not resolved. The CDR3 is 14 amino acids. V dropped 0 bases and J dropped 1 base, with 6 bases sitting between them.

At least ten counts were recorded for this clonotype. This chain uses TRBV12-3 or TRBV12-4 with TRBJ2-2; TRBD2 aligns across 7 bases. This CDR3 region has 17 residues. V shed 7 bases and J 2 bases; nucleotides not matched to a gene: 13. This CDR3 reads CASTPIAGPTNTGELFF. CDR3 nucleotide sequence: TGTGCCAGCACCCCCATAGCGGGCCCAACTAACACCGGGGAGCTGTTTTTT.

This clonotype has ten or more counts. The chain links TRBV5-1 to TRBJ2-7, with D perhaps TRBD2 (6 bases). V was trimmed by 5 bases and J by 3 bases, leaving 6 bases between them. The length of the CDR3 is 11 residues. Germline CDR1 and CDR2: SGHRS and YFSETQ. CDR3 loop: CASREGYEQYF. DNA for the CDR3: TGCGCCAGCAGGGAGGGCTACGAGCAGTACTTC.

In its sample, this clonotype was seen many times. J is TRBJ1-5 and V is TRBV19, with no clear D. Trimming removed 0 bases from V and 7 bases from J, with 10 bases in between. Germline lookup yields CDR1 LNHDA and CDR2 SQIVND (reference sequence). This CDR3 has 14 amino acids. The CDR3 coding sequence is TGTGCCAGTAGTATAGATGGCAGCAGACAGCCCCAGCATTTT. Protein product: CASSIDGSRQPQHF.

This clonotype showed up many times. The CDR3 coding sequence is TGTGCCAGCAGCTCGAGGGGGTCAAGAAGCAATCAGCCCCAGCATTTT. As protein: CASSSRGSRSNQPQHF. J is TRBJ1-5 and V is TRBV7-8; a possible D gene is TRBD1 (6 bases). Germline V gene data show CDR1 as SGHVS and CDR2 as FQNEAQ. The CDR3 covers 16 residues. V was cut by 4 bases and J by 1 base, with 14 bases left in between.

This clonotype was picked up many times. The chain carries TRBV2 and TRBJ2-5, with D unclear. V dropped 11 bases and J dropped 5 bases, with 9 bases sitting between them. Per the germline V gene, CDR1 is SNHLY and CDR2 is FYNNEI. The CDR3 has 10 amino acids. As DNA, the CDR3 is TGTGCCTTTTTGGGGGAGACCCAGTACTTC. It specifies CAFLGETQYF.

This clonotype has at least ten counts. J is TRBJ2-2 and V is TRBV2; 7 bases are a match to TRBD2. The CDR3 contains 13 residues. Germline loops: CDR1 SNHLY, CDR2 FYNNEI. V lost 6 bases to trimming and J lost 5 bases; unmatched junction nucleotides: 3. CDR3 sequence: CASRPGLTGELFF. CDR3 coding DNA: TGTGCCAGCAGGCCGGGACTAACCGGGGAGCTGTTTTTT. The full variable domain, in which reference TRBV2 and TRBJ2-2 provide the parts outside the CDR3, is EPEVTQTPSHQVTQMGQEVILRCVPISNHLYFYWYRQILGQKVEFLVSFYNNEISEKSEIFDDQFSVERPDGSNFTLKIRSTKLEDSAMYFCASRPGLTGELFFGEGSRLTVL.